Listed here are 19 T cell receptor beta chains from one sample, sequenced in a study of T cells in Graves' hyperthyroidism and ophthalmopathy. Amplified regions were TCR beta CDR3 sequences from RNA transcripts. TCR CDR3 regions were first amplified by RT-PCR with HTBI primers. From the multiplex PCR reads, TCRdb called clonotypes with MiXCR, one entry per CDR3 protein. The sample comprises approximately 530,000 distinct CDR3 sequences, over 15% of which are singletons, and about 18% rests with the top ten. The sample was blood. Receptors were obtained from a woman aged 18-29 years with Graves' hyperthyroidism.

The rearrangement uses TRBV6-2 or TRBV6-3 and TRBJ1-5, with a possible D match to TRBD1 (5 bases). The CDR3 is 16 residues long. Germline loops: CDR1 MNHEY, CDR2 SVGEGT. V dropped 1 base and J dropped 2 bases, with 12 bases sitting between them. CDR3 loop: CASSYWGGIGNQPQHF. The CDR3 nucleotides read TGTGCCAGCAGTTACTGGGGGGGAATCGGCAATCAGCCCCAGCATTTT.

This clonotype appeared a few times. The J gene is TRBJ2-1, the V gene TRBV29-1, with D maybe TRBD1 (6 bases). Between the trimmed V and J ends, which lost 5 bases and 4 bases, there was a span of 12 bases. This CDR3 spans 13 amino acids. CDR1 is SQVTM, CDR2 ANQGSEA, per germline. This chain's CDR3 is CSVMGASYNEQFF. In nucleotides, the CDR3 is TGCAGCGTTATGGGGGCGAGTTACAATGAGCAGTTCTTC.

This clonotype has a count of ten or more. The genes are TRBV20-1 and TRBJ2-3; the D is unclear. The V gene lost 2 bases and the J gene lost 0 bases, with 15 bases spanning the gap. The CDR3 length is 16 residues. Germline CDR1 reads DFQATT; CDR2 reads SNEGSKA (reference sequence). The CDR3 nucleotides read TGCAGTGCTAGATCCGGCTTATTCCTTAGCACAGATACGCAGTATTTT. Protein sequence: CSARSGLFLSTDTQYF.

This clonotype was seen a few times. The gene calls are TRBV7-2 and TRBJ2-1; no firm D call. The germline V gene encodes CDR1 SGHTA and CDR2 FQGNSA. V lost 1 base and J lost 8, with 6 bases in between. The CDR3 consists of 12 residues. CDR3 DNA sequence: TGTGCCAGCAGCTTAGAGGGCTATGAGCAGTTCTTC. Residues: CASSLEGYEQFF.

The chain links TRBV24-1 to TRBJ2-1; D perhaps matches TRBD2 (6 bases). Germline assignment: CDR1 KGHDR and CDR2 SFDVKD. The V and J ends lost 3 bases and 9 bases respectively, with 8 bases between them. There are 12 residues in the CDR3. Written as DNA, the CDR3 is TGTGCCACCAGTGATGGGGGGAGTGAGCAGTTCTTC. Translation gives CATSDGGSEQFF.

There are many counts of this clonotype. The chain carries TRBV28 and TRBJ2-1; TRBD1 matches at 9 bases. V shed 5 bases and J 5 bases; nucleotides not matched to a gene: 7. The CDR3 sequence is 15 residues long. The germline V gene has CDR1 MDHEN and CDR2 SYDVKM. This chain's CDR3 is CASSQSGTGNNEQFF. The CDR3 nucleotides read TGTGCCAGCAGTCAATCCGGGACAGGGAACAATGAGCAGTTCTTC.

The table lists this clonotype with many counts. V gene TRBV7-8 combines with J gene TRBJ2-6; D perhaps matches TRBD1 (5 bases). The CDR3 consists of 17 residues. Germline V CDR1 and CDR2: SGHVS, FQNEAQ. V was shortened by 4 bases and J by 0 bases, with 13 bases between the two germline ends. Written as DNA, the CDR3 is TGTGCCAGCAGCTCAGGGCCCATGAGCTCTGGGGCCAACGTCCTGACTTTC. It yields the protein CASSSGPMSSGANVLTF.

For this clonotype: The junction departs from germline at one end; a sequencing error may be responsible. The rearrangement links TRBV18 to TRBJ1-1; 8 bases agree with TRBD1. The CDR3 contains 16 residues. CDR1 and CDR2 from the germline V gene are KGHSH and LQKENI. The CDR3 DNA reads TGCGCCAGCACCCCCGGACAGGGAAGGATGAACACTGAAGCTTTCTTT. As protein: CASTPGQGRMNTEAFF.

This clonotype was found a few times. J is TRBJ2-3 and V is TRBV24-1, with a tentative D call TRBD1 (6 bases). This CDR3 has 17 amino acids. Germline values: CDR1 KGHDR, CDR2 SFDVKD. The ends were cut back, 2 bases at V and 2 bases at J, with 16 bases in the middle. The CDR3 protein is CATSDSLGTRVTDTQYF. CDR3 nucleotide sequence: TGTGCCACCAGTGATTCTCTCGGGACAAGAGTCACAGATACGCAGTATTTT.

This clonotype has a count of ten or more. This rearrangement joins TRBV18 to TRBJ2-3; D might be TRBD2 (5 bases). CDR1 KGHSH and CDR2 LQKENI come from the germline V gene. The V end was cut by 3 bases, the J end by 1 base, with 11 bases between. The CDR3 covers 15 residues. The CDR3, as DNA: TGTGCCAGCTCACCCCTGGGTAGCGGCACAGATACGCAGTATTTT. This translates into CASSPLGSGTDTQYF.

This clonotype was recorded many times. This sequence joins TRBV9 and TRBJ1-1; D remains ambiguous. This CDR3 comprises 14 residues. The V end was cut by 0 bases, the J end by 1 base, with 7 bases between. CDR1 and CDR2 (germline): SGDLS, YYNGEE. In DNA, the CDR3 is TGTGCCAGCAGCGTAGGCAATCCGAACACTGAAGCTTTCTTT. Its translation: CASSVGNPNTEAFF.

The J gene is TRBJ1-4, the V gene TRBV2, with D unclear. The CDR3 runs to 12 residues. Per germline, CDR1 SNHLY and CDR2 FYNNEI. Trimming cost V 6 bases and J 4 bases, with 6 bases left between them. Written as DNA, the CDR3 is TGTGCCAGCAGACAGTTTAATGAAAAACTGTTTTTT. Translation gives CASRQFNEKLFF.

The chain links TRBV24-1 to TRBJ2-4; possible D gene TRBD2, 6 bases. The CDR3 runs to 14 residues. Germline-derived CDR1 and CDR2 are KGHDR and SFDVKD. V gave up 4 bases and J gave up 6 bases, with 12 bases separating them. The CDR3 spells CATSESGGRNIQYF. The CDR3 nucleotides are TGTGCCACCAGTGAATCTGGGGGGAGAAACATTCAGTACTTC.

This clonotype was seen a few times. V gene TRBV12-5 combines with J gene TRBJ1-6; 10 nucleotides line up with TRBD1. The germline V gene has CDR1 LGHNT and CDR2 FRNRAP. With V trimmed by 0 bases and J by 10 bases, 3 bases remained unmatched. The CDR3 spans 15 residues. The CDR3 DNA follows: TGTGCTAGTGGTTTGGTAGGGACAGGGGTGTCACCCCTCCACTTT. This gives the protein CASGLVGTGVSPLHF.

V is TRBV20-1 and J is TRBJ2-7; 15 bases line up with TRBD2. The CDR3 contains 15 residues. Germline CDR1 is DFQATT and CDR2 is SNEGSKA (reference sequence). The V and J ends lost 7 bases and 8 bases, in that order; junction bases with no gene match: 12. For the CDR3, the DNA is TGCAGTGTTACCGCGGGGGGGACTAGCGGGAGGAAGCAGTACTTC. As protein: CSVTAGGTSGRKQYF.

This clonotype showed up many times. The chain employs TRBV28 and TRBJ1-1; D is uncertain. The ends were cut back, 4 bases at V and 10 bases at J, with 10 bases in the middle. The length of the CDR3 is 11 residues. Germline CDR1 is MDHEN and CDR2 is SYDVKM. This chain's CDR3 is CASSSWNGAFF. Here the CDR3 DNA reads TGTGCCAGCAGTTCGTGGAACGGAGCTTTCTTT.

This clonotype was seen only a few times. Since a much larger clone is just one base distant, this may be a read error. The rearrangement uses TRBV28 and TRBJ2-5; D unresolved. Germline-derived CDR1 and CDR2 are MDHEN and SYDVKM. This CDR3 spans 18 amino acids. Trimming stripped 3 bases from V and 0 bases from J, with 20 bases between. The CDR3 coding sequence is TGTGCCAGCAGTTTTGGGCCCCGCGTTAGGGCGTACCAAGAGACCCAGTACTTC. Translated: CASSFGPRVRAYQETQYF. The variable domain in full, completed from reference TRBV28 and TRBJ2-5, reads DVKVTQSSRYLVKRTGEKVFLECVQDMDHENMFWYRQDPGLGLRLIYFSYDVKMKEKGDIPEGYSVSREKKERFSLILESASTNQTSMYLCASSFGPRVRAYQETQYFGPGTRLLVL.

This CDR3 is CASSLLAGLTYNEQFF. The CDR3 nucleotides are TGCGCCAGCAGCTTGTTAGCGGGACTCACCTACAATGAGCAGTTCTTC. The chain has TRBV5-1 and TRBJ2-1, with 8 bases fitting TRBD2. V dropped 1 base and J dropped 2; count of bases not matched to a gene: 5. The germline V gene encodes CDR1 SGHRS and CDR2 YFSETQ. This CDR3 has 16 amino acids.

V gene TRBV5-6 combines with J gene TRBJ2-2; 11 nucleotides line up with TRBD1. CDR1 and CDR2 (germline): SGHDT, YYEEEE. The junction had 6 bases not matched to a gene; V was cut back by 1 base and J by 4 bases. There are 17 residues in the CDR3. Here the CDR3 reads CASSLRRTGGVTGELFF. The CDR3 nucleotides read TGTGCCAGCAGCTTGAGACGGACAGGGGGCGTCACCGGGGAGCTGTTTTTT.